What follows describes a single T cell receptor (beta chain). Everyone who took part was roughly 18 to 89 years old, and they came from about 23 US areas. Participant-reported clinical history was the basis for cohort assignment. The data originate from a study of blood T cell repertoires in COVID-19. Study-level background: In each case, the material was cDNA or gDNA derived from T cells, B-cell-depleted T cells, or PBMCs.

Original data processing: Estimation of nucleated cell counts was performed using reference gene primer amplification. TCRdb's copy holds only in-frame clones and misses some; the assay was immunoSEQ multiplex PCR. V and J calls and clone size are as listed in that table; D and trimming were resolved from the DNA. This table has around 330,000 clones, 70% to 90% appearing once. CDR1 is LGHDT, CDR2 YNNKEL, per germline (reference sequence). This CDR3 spans 14 amino acids. V lost 4 bases, J lost 5 bases, and 14 bases lay in between. The rearrangement uses TRBV3-1 (or the pseudogene TRBV3-2) and TRBJ1-2, with TRBD1 as a possible D gene (5 bases). The receptor was derived from a woman aged 40 to 49 who had recovered from COVID-19. Input material: PBMCs or T cells enriched from blood (not recorded which). The DNA for the CDR3 is TGTGCCAGCAGCCCAACCACGGGGGATTATGGCTACACCTTC. Amino acid sequence: CASSPTTGDYGYTF.